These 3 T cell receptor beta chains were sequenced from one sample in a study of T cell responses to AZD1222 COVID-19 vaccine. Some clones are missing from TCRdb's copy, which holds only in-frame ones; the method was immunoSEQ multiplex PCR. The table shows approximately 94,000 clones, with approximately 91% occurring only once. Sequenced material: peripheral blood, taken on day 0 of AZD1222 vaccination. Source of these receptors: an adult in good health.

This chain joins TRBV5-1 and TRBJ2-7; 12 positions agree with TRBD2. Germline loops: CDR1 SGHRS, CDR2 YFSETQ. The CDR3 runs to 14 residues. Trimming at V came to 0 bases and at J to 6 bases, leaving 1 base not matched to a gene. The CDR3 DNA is TGCGCCAGCAGCTTGGGACTAGCGGGAGCCGAGCAGTACTTC. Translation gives CASSLGLAGAEQYF.

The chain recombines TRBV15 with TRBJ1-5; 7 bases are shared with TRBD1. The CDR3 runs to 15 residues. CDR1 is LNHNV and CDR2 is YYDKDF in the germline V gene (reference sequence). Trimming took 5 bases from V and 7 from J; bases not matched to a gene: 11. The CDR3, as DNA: TGTGCCACCAGCCCTATGACAGGGAGCGACCAGCCCCAGCATTTT. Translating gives CATSPMTGSDQPQHF.

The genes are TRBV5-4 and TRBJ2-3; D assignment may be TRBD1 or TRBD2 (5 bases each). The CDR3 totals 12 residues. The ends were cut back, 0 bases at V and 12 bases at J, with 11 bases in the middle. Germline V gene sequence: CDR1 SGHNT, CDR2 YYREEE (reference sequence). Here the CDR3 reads CASSLAARDQYF. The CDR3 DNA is TGTGCCAGCAGCTTGGCGGCCAGGGACCAGTATTTT. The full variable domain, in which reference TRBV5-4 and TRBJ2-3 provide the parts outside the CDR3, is ETGVTQSPTHLIKTRGQQVTLRCSSQSGHNTVSWYQQALGQGPQFIFQYYREEENGRGNFPPRFSGLQFPNYSSELNVNALELDDSALYLCASSLAARDQYFGPGTRLTVL.